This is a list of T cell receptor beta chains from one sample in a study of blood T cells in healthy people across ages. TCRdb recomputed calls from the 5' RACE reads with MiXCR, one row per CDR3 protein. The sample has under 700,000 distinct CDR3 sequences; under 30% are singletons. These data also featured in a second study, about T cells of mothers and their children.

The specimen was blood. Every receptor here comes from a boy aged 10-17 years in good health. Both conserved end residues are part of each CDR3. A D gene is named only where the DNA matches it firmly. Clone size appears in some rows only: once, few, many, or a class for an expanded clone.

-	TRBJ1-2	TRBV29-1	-	TGCAGCACGGAGACAGACAAACTTCCATATGGCTACACCTTC	CSTETDKLPYGYTF
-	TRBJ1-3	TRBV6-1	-	TGTGCCAGCAGTGAGGGCGCAGGGGACCCTGGAAACACCATATATTTT	CASSEGAGDPGNTIYF
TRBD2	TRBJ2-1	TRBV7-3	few	TGTGCCAGCAGCTTAACAGCGGGGGGGTCTGATGAGCAGTTCTTC	CASSLTAGGSDEQFF
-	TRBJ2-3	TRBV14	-	TGTGCCAGCAGCCAACTGGGAAGGGGAGTAGATACGCAGTATTTT	CASSQLGRGVDTQYF
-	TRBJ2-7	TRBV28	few	TGTGCCAGCAGTTTAGGAGGGGCGAGGCCCTACGAGCAGTACTTC	CASSLGGARPYEQYF
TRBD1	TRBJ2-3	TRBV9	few	TGTGCCAGCAGCGTAGAAGGACAGGGGGTGTCCTTGCAGTATTTT	CASSVEGQGVSLQYF
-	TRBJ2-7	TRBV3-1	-	TGTGCCAGCAGTTGGCAGAAGGACTACGAGCAGTACTTC	CASSWQKDYEQYF
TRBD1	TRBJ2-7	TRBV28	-	TGTGCCAGCAGTTCCCCCGCATCCGGGACAGTGGGGGAGCAGTACTTC	CASSSPASGTVGEQYF
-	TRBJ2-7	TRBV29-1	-	TGCGGCGTTGTGGGGGCTACGTACGAGCAGTACTTC	CGVVGATYEQYF
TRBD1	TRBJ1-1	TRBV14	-	TGTGCCAGCAGACCAGGACAGGGGGGGCCCGAAGCTTTCTTT	CASRPGQGGPEAFF
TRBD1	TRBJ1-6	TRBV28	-	TGTGCCAGCAGTTTAGTCGGACAGGGGAGGAATTCACCCCTCCACTTT	CASSLVGQGRNSPLHF
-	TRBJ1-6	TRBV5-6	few	TGTGCCAGCAGCTTGGGGAGAGCGGATTCACCCCTCCACTTT	CASSLGRADSPLHF